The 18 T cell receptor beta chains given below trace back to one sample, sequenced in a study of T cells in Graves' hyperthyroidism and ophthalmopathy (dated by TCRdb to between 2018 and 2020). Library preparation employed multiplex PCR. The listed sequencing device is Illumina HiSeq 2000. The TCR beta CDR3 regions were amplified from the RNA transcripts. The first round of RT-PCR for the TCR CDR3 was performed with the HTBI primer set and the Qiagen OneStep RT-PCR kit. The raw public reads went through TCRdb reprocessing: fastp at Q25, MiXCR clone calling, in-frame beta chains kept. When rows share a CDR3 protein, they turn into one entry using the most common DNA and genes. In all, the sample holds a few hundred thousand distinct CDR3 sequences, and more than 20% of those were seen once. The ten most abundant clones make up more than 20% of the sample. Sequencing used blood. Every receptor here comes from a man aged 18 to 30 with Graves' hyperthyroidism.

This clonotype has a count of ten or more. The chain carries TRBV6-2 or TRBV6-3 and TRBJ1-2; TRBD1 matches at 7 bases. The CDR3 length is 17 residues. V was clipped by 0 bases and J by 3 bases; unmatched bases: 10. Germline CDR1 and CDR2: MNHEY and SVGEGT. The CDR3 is CASSYSPTGTADYGYTF. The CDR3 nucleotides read TGTGCCAGCAGTTACTCACCCACCGGGACAGCAGACTATGGCTACACCTTC.

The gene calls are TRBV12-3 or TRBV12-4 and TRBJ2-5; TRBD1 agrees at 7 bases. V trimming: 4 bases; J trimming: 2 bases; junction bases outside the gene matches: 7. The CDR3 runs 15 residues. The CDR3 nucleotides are TGTGCCAGCAGTTCCGCAGGACAGGCACAAGAGACCCAGTACTTC. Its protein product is CASSSAGQAQETQYF.

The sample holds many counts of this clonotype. For the CDR3, the DNA is TGCAGTGCAAAAGAGCGGGGGGCCCTGGAGACCCAGTACTTC. It is translated as CSAKERGALETQYF. The chain links TRBV20-1 to TRBJ2-5; the match to TRBD2 covers 9 bases. Germline V lookup: CDR1 DFQATT, CDR2 SNEGSKA (reference sequence). This CDR3 region has 14 residues. J lost 5 bases, V lost 6 bases, and 10 bases had no gene match.

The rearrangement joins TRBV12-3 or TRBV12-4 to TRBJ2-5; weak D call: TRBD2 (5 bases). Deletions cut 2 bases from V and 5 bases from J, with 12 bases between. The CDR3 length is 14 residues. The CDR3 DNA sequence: TGTGCCAGCAGTTTATCGGCTAGCACGGAGACCCAGTACTTC. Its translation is CASSLSASTETQYF.

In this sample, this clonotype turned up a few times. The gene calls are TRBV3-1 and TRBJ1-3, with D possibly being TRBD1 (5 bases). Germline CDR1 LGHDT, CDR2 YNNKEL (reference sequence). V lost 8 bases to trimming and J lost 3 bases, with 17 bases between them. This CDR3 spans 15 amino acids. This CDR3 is CASEGSTTRGNTIYF. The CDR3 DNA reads TGTGCCAGCGAGGGGTCAACGACCCGTGGAAACACCATATATTTT.

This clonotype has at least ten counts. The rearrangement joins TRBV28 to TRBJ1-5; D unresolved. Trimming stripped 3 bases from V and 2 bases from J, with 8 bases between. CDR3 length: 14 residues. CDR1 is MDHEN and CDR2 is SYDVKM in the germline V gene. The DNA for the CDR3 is TGTGCCAGCAGTTTCGGGGATGGCAATCAGCCCCAGCATTTT. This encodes CASSFGDGNQPQHF. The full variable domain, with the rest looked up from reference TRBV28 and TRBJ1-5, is DVKVTQSSRYLVKRTGEKVFLECVQDMDHENMFWYRQDPGLGLRLIYFSYDVKMKEKGDIPEGYSVSREKKERFSLILESASTNQTSMYLCASSFGDGNQPQHFGDGTRLSIL.

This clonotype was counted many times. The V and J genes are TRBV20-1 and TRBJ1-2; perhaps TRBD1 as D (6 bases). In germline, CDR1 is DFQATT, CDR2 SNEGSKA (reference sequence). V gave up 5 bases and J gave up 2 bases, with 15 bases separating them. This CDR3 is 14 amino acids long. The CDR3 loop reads CSAGNRAPNYGYTF. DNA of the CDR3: TGCAGTGCTGGGAACAGGGCCCCAAACTATGGCTACACCTTC.

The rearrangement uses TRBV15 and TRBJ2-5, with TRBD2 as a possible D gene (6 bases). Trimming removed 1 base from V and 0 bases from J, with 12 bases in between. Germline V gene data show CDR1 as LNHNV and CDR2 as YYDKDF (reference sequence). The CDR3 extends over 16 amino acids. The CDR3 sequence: CATSRGGRGNQETQYF. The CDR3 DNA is TGTGCCACCAGCAGAGGGGGACGGGGGAACCAAGAGACCCAGTACTTC.

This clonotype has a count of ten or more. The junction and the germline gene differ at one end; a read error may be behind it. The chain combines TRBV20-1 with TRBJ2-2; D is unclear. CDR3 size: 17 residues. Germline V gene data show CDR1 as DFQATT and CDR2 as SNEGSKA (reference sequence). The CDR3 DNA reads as TGCAGCGCTAGAGATTGGGCCGTTACACCACGCACCGGGGAGCTGTTTTTT. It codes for CSARDWAVTPRTGELFF.

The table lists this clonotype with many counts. CDR3 DNA: TGTGCCAGCAGTGAAGCTAGCGGACAGGGAGTCTACGAGCAGTACTTC. This sequence encodes CASSEASGQGVYEQYF. V gene TRBV6-1 combines with J gene TRBJ2-7, with TRBD1 identical over 8 bases. This CDR3 is built from 16 residues. CDR1 and CDR2 from the germline V gene are MNHNS and SASEGT. Losses at the gene ends were 0 bases for V and 3 bases for J; bases not matched to a gene: 7.

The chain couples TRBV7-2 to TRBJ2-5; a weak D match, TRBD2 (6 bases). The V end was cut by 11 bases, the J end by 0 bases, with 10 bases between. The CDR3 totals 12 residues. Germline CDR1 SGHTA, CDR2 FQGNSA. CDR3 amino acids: CAGGTDQETQYF. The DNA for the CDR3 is TGTGCCGGGGGGACGGACCAAGAGACCCAGTACTTC. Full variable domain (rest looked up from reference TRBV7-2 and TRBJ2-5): GAGVSQSPSNKVTEKGKDVELRCDPISGHTALYWYRQSLGQGLEFLIYFQGNSAPDKSGLPSDRFSAERTGGSVSTLTIQRTQQEDSAVYLCAGGTDQETQYFGPGTRLLVL.

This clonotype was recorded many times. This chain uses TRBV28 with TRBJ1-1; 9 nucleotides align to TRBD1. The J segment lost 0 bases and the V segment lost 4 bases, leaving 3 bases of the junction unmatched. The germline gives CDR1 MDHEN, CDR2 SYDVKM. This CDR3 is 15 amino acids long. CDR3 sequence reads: CASSSYRGLNTEAFF. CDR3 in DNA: TGTGCCAGCAGTTCTTACAGGGGGCTGAACACTGAAGCTTTCTTT.

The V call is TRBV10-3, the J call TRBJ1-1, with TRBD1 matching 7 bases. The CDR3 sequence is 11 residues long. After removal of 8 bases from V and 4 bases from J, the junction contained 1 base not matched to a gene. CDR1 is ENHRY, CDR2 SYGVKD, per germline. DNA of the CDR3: TGTGCCATCCAGGGGGTCACTGAAGCTTTCTTT. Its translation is CAIQGVTEAFF.

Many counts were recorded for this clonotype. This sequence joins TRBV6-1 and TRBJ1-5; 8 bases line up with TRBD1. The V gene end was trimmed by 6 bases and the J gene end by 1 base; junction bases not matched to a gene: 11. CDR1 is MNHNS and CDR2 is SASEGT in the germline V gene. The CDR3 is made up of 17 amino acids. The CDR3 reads CASSASSGQESNQPQHF. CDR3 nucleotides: TGTGCCAGCAGCGCAAGCTCGGGACAGGAAAGCAATCAGCCCCAGCATTTT.

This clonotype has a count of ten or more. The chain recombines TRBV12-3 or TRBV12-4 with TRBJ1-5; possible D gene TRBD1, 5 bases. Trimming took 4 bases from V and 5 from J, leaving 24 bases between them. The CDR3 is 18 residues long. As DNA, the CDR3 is TGTGCCAGCAGTTCACTAATCCCTCAACAGGAGGGCGATCAGCCCCAGCATTTT. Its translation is CASSSLIPQQEGDQPQHF.

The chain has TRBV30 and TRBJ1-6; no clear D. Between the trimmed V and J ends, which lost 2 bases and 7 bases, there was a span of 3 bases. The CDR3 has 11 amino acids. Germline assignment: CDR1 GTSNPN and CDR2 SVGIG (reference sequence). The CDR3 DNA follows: TGTGCCTGGAGTAACAATTCACCCCTCCACTTT. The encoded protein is CAWSNNSPLHF.

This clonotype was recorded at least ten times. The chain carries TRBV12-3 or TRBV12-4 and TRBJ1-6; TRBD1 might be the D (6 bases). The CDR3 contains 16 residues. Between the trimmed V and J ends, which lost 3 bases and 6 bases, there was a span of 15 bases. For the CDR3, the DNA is TGTGCCAGCAGTTTCAGGTTGGACAGTCGTAATTCACCCCTCCACTTT. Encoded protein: CASSFRLDSRNSPLHF.

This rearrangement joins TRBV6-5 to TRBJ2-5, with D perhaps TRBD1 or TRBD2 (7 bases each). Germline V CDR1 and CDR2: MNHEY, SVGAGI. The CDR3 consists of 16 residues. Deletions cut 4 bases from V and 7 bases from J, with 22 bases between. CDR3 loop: CASSFFQGGVVATQYF. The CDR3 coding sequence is TGTGCCAGCAGTTTCTTCCAGGGGGGGGTCGTTGCGACCCAGTACTTC.